Listed here is a single T cell receptor beta chain. These data originate in a study of blood T cells in healthy people across ages. PCR was performed a second time for about 7 to 12 cycles using a sample-barcoded 5' primer and a J-beta primer mix. TCRdb called the 5' RACE reads again in MiXCR, with one record for every CDR3 protein. The table includes about 650,000 distinct CDR3 sequences, about a third detected once. The CDR3 length is 18 residues. The V gene's germline CDR1 is DFQATT and CDR2 SNEGSKA (reference sequence). V lost 3 bases to trimming and J lost 0 bases; unmatched junction nucleotides: 10.

Sequenced sample: blood. The rearrangement joins TRBV20-1 to TRBJ2-4, with 11 bases fitting TRBD2. The receptor was isolated from a woman older than 75 in good health. CDR3 DNA sequence: TGCAGTGCTAGGTATACGGGACTAGCGGCCTCAGCCAAAAACATTCAGTACTTC. Translation: CSARYTGLAASAKNIQYF.